These 32 T cell receptor beta chains originate from one sample sequenced in a study of early T cells in non-severe SARS-CoV-2 infection. From the 5' RACE reads, TCRdb called clonotypes with MiXCR, one entry per CDR3 protein. The data show 25,000 to 35,000 distinct CDR3 sequences, 2.9% seen once. The sample was whole blood. These TCRs come from an adult who was a healthcare worker with PCR-confirmed SARS-CoV-2 infection or an uninfected control (not recorded which).

Only a few counts were recorded for this clonotype. The rearrangement joins TRBV7-9 to TRBJ2-7, with TRBD1 as a possible D gene (5 bases). The CDR3 runs 15 residues. V lost 5 bases, J lost 2 bases, and 16 bases lay in between. Germline loops: CDR1 SEHNR, CDR2 FQNEAQ (reference sequence). The CDR3 bases are TGTGCCAGCAGCCCCCAAAGTGGACAAGCCTACGAGCAGTACGTC. As protein: CASSPQSGQAYEQYV.

This clonotype was observed at least ten times. The chain employs TRBV11-2 and TRBJ1-1; unclear D gene. The CDR3 is 11 residues long. Trimming removed 5 bases from V and 4 bases from J, with 5 bases in between. Germline V gene data show CDR1 as SGHAT and CDR2 as FQNNGV. The CDR3 spells CASSLLTEAFF. In DNA form, the CDR3 reads TGTGCCAGCAGCCTTCTCACTGAAGCTTTCTTT.

This clonotype was detected many times. The V and J genes are TRBV19 and TRBJ1-2; 9 positions match TRBD1. CDR3 length equals 16 residues. V lost 5 bases, J lost 5 bases, and 12 bases stayed unmatched. Germline V gene lookup returns CDR1 LNHDA and CDR2 SQIVND (reference sequence). The CDR3 here is CASSPGQGFSKYGYTF. The CDR3 nucleotides read TGTGCCAGTAGTCCGGGACAGGGCTTTTCAAAGTATGGCTACACCTTC.

This clonotype was counted only a few times. V gene TRBV18 combines with J gene TRBJ2-3; no definite D call. The germline V and J ends were trimmed by 0 bases and 1 base, with 5 bases remaining between them. Germline-derived CDR1 and CDR2 are KGHSH and LQKENI. The CDR3 covers 14 residues. The CDR3 reads CASSPPDGTDTQYF. The CDR3 DNA reads as TGTGCCAGCTCACCACCGGACGGCACAGATACGCAGTATTTT.

This clonotype was found many times. V usage is TRBV7-9 and J usage is TRBJ1-1, with no clear D. In germline, CDR1 is SEHNR, CDR2 FQNEAQ (reference sequence). This CDR3 is 13 amino acids long. The germline V and J ends were trimmed by 1 base and 10 bases, with 13 bases remaining between them. The CDR3 region has the DNA TGTGCCAGCAGCTTAGATGCGGCAAATGGAGCTTTCTTT. Translated: CASSLDAANGAFF.

This clonotype was recorded at least ten times. This rearrangement joins TRBV6-5 to TRBJ1-2; D perhaps matches TRBD1 (6 bases). The CDR3 covers 15 residues. The germline V and J ends were trimmed by 5 bases and 3 bases, with 16 bases remaining between them. Germline V gene sequence: CDR1 MNHEY, CDR2 SVGAGI. In DNA, the CDR3 is TGTGCCAGCAGTAGAAGTTCCAGGGGCTACTATGGCTACACCTTC. Translating gives CASSRSSRGYYGYTF.

This clonotype was counted ten times or more. The genes are TRBV12-3 or TRBV12-4 and TRBJ2-3, with D tentatively TRBD1 or TRBD2 (6 bases each). The CDR3 contains 16 residues. Trimming pared 6 bases from V and 4 bases from J, leaving 20 bases between. The CDR3 is CASRPRRGGRADTQYF. The CDR3 nucleotides read TGTGCCAGCAGGCCGAGGAGAGGGGGGCGGGCAGATACGCAGTATTTT.

This clonotype was seen only a few times. A read error may produce the germline difference seen at one junction end. The chain combines TRBV5-1 with TRBJ2-4; 7 positions agree with TRBD2. This CDR3 has 14 amino acids. Germline V gene sequence: CDR1 SGHRS, CDR2 YFSETQ. CDR3 nucleotides: TGCGCCAGCAGCCGAACCGGGGGAGGGCCCCCCACAGACTTC. Translating it yields CASSRTGGGPPTDF.

This clonotype was observed at least ten times. V is TRBV20-1 and J is TRBJ1-1; TRBD1 matches 10 bases. The CDR3 is 15 residues long. J was trimmed by 4 bases and V by 1 base; bases with no gene match: 6. CDR1 and CDR2 from the germline V gene are DFQATT and SNEGSKA (reference sequence). The CDR3 region has the DNA TGCAGTGCTAGAGGACAGGGGGCGCACAGCACTGAAGCTTTCTTT. Protein product: CSARGQGAHSTEAFF.

The chain links TRBV12-3 or TRBV12-4 to TRBJ2-3; 7 bases are a match to TRBD2. V shed 1 base and J 4 bases; nucleotides not matched to a gene: 11. This CDR3 is 17 amino acids long. The CDR3, as DNA: TGTGCCAGCAGTTTAGATACTAGCGCTTGGGATTCAGATACGCAGTATTTT. The encoded protein is CASSLDTSAWDSDTQYF.

This clonotype was recorded at least ten times. The gene calls are TRBV2 and TRBJ2-2; TRBD1 aligns across 9 bases. The junction had 9 bases not matched to a gene; V was cut back by 6 bases and J by 7 bases. The germline V gene has CDR1 SNHLY and CDR2 FYNNEI. This CDR3 contains 15 residues. The CDR3 DNA is TGTGCCAGCAGAATACAGGGGGCTATCATCGGGGAGCTGTTTTTT. Translation: CASRIQGAIIGELFF.

The chain couples TRBV7-2 to TRBJ2-5; D possibly matches TRBD1 or TRBD2 (5 bases each). V was trimmed by 0 bases and J by 5 bases, leaving 10 bases between them. CDR3 length: 14 amino acids. CDR1 and CDR2 (germline): SGHTA, FQGNSA. CDR3 amino acids: CASSLAGAGETQYF. The CDR3 bases are TGTGCCAGCAGCTTAGCGGGAGCAGGGGAGACCCAGTACTTC. Variable domain in full (rest from reference TRBV7-2 and TRBJ2-5): GAGVSQSPSNKVTEKGKDVELRCDPISGHTALYWYRQSLGQGLEFLIYFQGNSAPDKSGLPSDRFSAERTGGSVSTLTIQRTQQEDSAVYLCASSLAGAGETQYFGPGTRLLVL.

Ten or more counts support this clonotype. The chain combines TRBV19 with TRBJ2-4; 8 nucleotides agree with TRBD2. Germline V gene lookup returns CDR1 LNHDA and CDR2 SQIVND (reference sequence). CDR3 size: 14 residues. V trimming: 3 bases; J trimming: 5 bases; junction bases outside the gene matches: 3. The CDR3 protein is CASSIRGGQNIQYF. The CDR3 nucleotides are TGTGCCAGTAGTATCCGGGGGGGCCAAAACATTCAGTACTTC.

This clonotype showed up many times. V and J are TRBV7-2 and TRBJ1-5; 7 nucleotides agree with TRBD1. V lost 5 bases, J lost 5 bases, and 3 bases stayed unmatched. The length of the CDR3 is 13 residues. Germline CDR1 SGHTA, CDR2 FQGNSA. CDR3 region: CASSGDRDQPQHF. The DNA for the CDR3 is TGTGCCAGCAGCGGGGACAGAGATCAGCCCCAGCATTTT.

Ten or more counts support this clonotype. This chain connects TRBV5-4 to TRBJ2-3, with 10 bases fitting TRBD1. The germline V gene encodes CDR1 SGHNT and CDR2 YYREEE (reference sequence). The CDR3 has 17 amino acids. V shed 0 bases and J 2 bases; nucleotides not matched to a gene: 6. CDR3 in amino acids: CASSLVFGQGVTDTQYF. DNA of the CDR3: TGTGCCAGCAGCTTGGTATTTGGACAGGGGGTCACAGATACGCAGTATTTT.

This clonotype was counted many times. The genes are TRBV19 and TRBJ2-3; perhaps TRBD2 as D (5 bases). The CDR3 loop spans 15 amino acids. Germline V lookup: CDR1 LNHDA, CDR2 SQIVND (reference sequence). Between the trimmed V and J ends, which lost 4 bases and 4 bases, there was a span of 15 bases. The CDR3 DNA reads as TGTGCCAGTAGTAGGTCCGCGGGTGTGGCAGATACGCAGTATTTT. Residues: CASSRSAGVADTQYF.

This clonotype was observed at least ten times. The rearrangement links TRBV9 to TRBJ1-1; TRBD1 agrees at 10 bases. This CDR3 has 16 residues. Per germline, CDR1 SGDLS and CDR2 YYNGEE. With 3 bases clipped from V and 1 base from J, the junction kept 6 bases outside the gene matches. CDR3 DNA: TGTGCCAGCAGCGCCCCGGGACAGGGGCGGAACACTGAAGCTTTCTTT. This sequence encodes CASSAPGQGRNTEAFF.

The sample holds many counts of this clonotype. The genes are TRBV3-1 and TRBJ2-1, with D perhaps assigned TRBD1 or TRBD2 (5 bases each). The V gene's germline CDR1 is LGHDT and CDR2 YNNKEL (reference sequence). This CDR3 has 16 amino acids. The V end was cut by 0 bases, the J end by 4 bases, with 13 bases between. The CDR3 spells CASSQDARGQYNEQFF. As DNA, the CDR3 is TGTGCCAGCAGCCAAGATGCCCGGGGCCAATACAATGAGCAGTTCTTC.

This clonotype has more than one count but fewer than ten. V usage is TRBV5-1 and J usage is TRBJ2-1; D is possibly TRBD2 (6 bases). Trimming took off 1 base at V and 8 bases at J, with 19 bases between the two ends. The CDR3 contains 16 residues. The germline V gene has CDR1 SGHRS and CDR2 YFSETQ. CDR3 nucleotides: TGCGCCAGCAGCTTGATCGGGGCCGCTCAGCGGGATGAGCAGTTCTTC. This translates into CASSLIGAAQRDEQFF.

This clonotype was counted at least ten times. In nucleotides, the CDR3 is TGTGCCAGTAGTATTGACAGGGCTCGGGAGACCCAGTACTTC. It yields the protein CASSIDRARETQYF. The J gene is TRBJ2-5, the V gene TRBV19, with 7 bases fitting TRBD1. Germline V lookup: CDR1 LNHDA, CDR2 SQIVND (reference sequence). Trimming at V came to 3 bases and at J to 5 bases, leaving 6 bases not matched to a gene. The CDR3 runs 14 residues.

This clonotype was recorded many times. The chain couples TRBV10-3 to TRBJ1-2; D is unclear. CDR1 and CDR2 from the germline V gene are ENHRY and SYGVKD. This CDR3 has 15 amino acids. Trimming took off 7 bases at V and 0 bases at J, with 15 bases between the two ends. This CDR3 reads CAINREDGANYGYTF. As DNA, the CDR3 is TGTGCCATCAATAGAGAGGACGGAGCTAACTATGGCTACACCTTC.

This clonotype was seen repeatedly, ten times or more. V and J are TRBV5-1 and TRBJ2-1; 8 bases agree with TRBD2. The length of the CDR3 is 15 residues. Trimming removed 6 bases from V and 7 bases from J; junction bases left unmatched: 12. Germline CDR1 and CDR2: SGHRS and YFSETQ. The CDR3 DNA reads TGCGCCAGCAACGAGGGACTAGGGCCAGGGAATGAGCAGTTCTTC. This encodes CASNEGLGPGNEQFF.

This clonotype was seen many times. The V gene is TRBV21-1, the J gene TRBJ2-5; TRBD1 reflects the table's D call only, with no check against the DNA. TRBV21-1 is a pseudogene locus. The CDR3 length is 16 residues. CDR3 region: CASSKVGTGGEETQYF. CDR3 nucleotide sequence: TGTGCCAGCAGCAAAGTTGGGACAGGGGGCGAGGAGACCCAGTACTTC.

This clonotype was picked up many times. The J gene is TRBJ1-2, the V gene TRBV3-1; TRBD1 matches at 7 bases. Losses at the gene ends were 0 bases for V and 4 bases for J; bases not matched to a gene: 8. This CDR3 contains 16 residues. Germline V gene data show CDR1 as LGHDT and CDR2 as YNNKEL (reference sequence). The CDR3 nucleotides read TGTGCCAGCAGCCAAGACAGGGGGGGCGTCCGCTATGGCTACACCTTC. Protein: CASSQDRGGVRYGYTF.

The V call is TRBV2, the J call TRBJ2-7; the match to TRBD1 covers 9 bases. CDR1 is SNHLY, CDR2 FYNNEI, per germline. Trimming removed 4 bases from V and 4 bases from J; junction bases left unmatched: 5. CDR3 size: 14 residues. The CDR3 DNA reads as TGTGCCAGCAGTGGGGGGACAGGGACTTACGAGCAGTACGTC. It is translated as CASSGGTGTYEQYV.

In its sample, this clonotype was seen many times. J is TRBJ2-2 and V is TRBV27, with D possibly matching TRBD2 (5 bases). The V gene's germline CDR1 is MNHEY and CDR2 SMNVEV (reference sequence). This CDR3 comprises 15 residues. Trimming removed 3 bases at V and 0 bases at J, with 8 bases between. This CDR3 is CASSLEAPNTGELFF. The CDR3 coding sequence is TGTGCCAGCAGTTTGGAGGCTCCGAACACCGGGGAGCTGTTTTTT.

This clonotype was seen repeatedly, ten times or more. The V call is TRBV7-3, the J call TRBJ2-1, with 8 bases lining up with TRBD2. CDR1 and CDR2 (germline): SGHTA, FQGTGA. The CDR3 totals 15 residues. J gave up 3 bases and V 5 bases, and 6 bases lay outside the gene matches. The CDR3 spells CASSPSGGFYNEQFF. The CDR3 nucleotides read TGTGCCAGCAGCCCAAGCGGGGGTTTCTACAATGAGCAGTTCTTC.

Ten or more counts support this clonotype. The V gene is TRBV2, the J gene TRBJ2-3; 7 bases line up with TRBD1. This CDR3 is built from 15 residues. Germline CDR1 and CDR2: SNHLY and FYNNEI. V was clipped by 6 bases and J by 0 bases; unmatched bases: 6. The CDR3 loop is CASSAGTASTDTQYF. The CDR3 DNA is TGTGCCAGCAGCGCCGGGACAGCTAGCACAGATACGCAGTATTTT. Looking up the rest from reference TRBV2 and TRBJ2-3 gives the full variable domain: EPEVTQTPSHQVTQMGQEVILRCVPISNHLYFYWYRQILGQKVEFLVSFYNNEISEKSEIFDDQFSVERPDGSNFTLKIRSTKLEDSAMYFCASSAGTASTDTQYFGPGTRLTVL.

This clonotype was observed at least ten times. This chain links TRBV19 with TRBJ1-5, with D hard to call. Trimming took 5 bases from V and 8 from J, leaving 19 bases between them. There are 15 residues in the CDR3. In germline, CDR1 is LNHDA, CDR2 SQIVND (reference sequence). CDR3 in DNA: TGTGCCAGTAGTCCCGGAGGCAGTTTTCTGGAGCCCCAGCATTTT. It specifies CASSPGGSFLEPQHF.

This clonotype has at least ten counts. The J gene is TRBJ2-1, the V gene TRBV19, with 10 nucleotides matching TRBD1. The CDR3 is 14 amino acids. Germline loops: CDR1 LNHDA, CDR2 SQIVND (reference sequence). After removal of 3 bases from V and 9 bases from J, the junction contained 5 bases not matched to a gene. The CDR3 loop is CASSIGTGVGEQFF. The CDR3, as DNA: TGTGCCAGTAGTATCGGGACAGGGGTCGGTGAGCAGTTCTTC.

This clonotype has at least ten counts. V is TRBV28 and J is TRBJ2-2, with D unclear. Trimming took 4 bases from V and 4 from J, leaving 13 bases between them. The CDR3 sequence is 15 residues long. CDR1 MDHEN and CDR2 SYDVKM come from the germline V gene. This CDR3 reads CASSSLPLGTGELFF. CDR3 bases: TGTGCCAGCAGTTCTCTACCCCTGGGCACCGGGGAGCTGTTTTTT.

This clonotype was detected many times. This rearrangement joins TRBV4-2 to TRBJ2-3; 9 nucleotides line up with TRBD1. The J segment lost 2 bases and the V segment lost 3 bases, leaving 6 bases of the junction unmatched. Germline CDR1 reads LGHNA; CDR2 reads YNFKEQ. The CDR3 is made up of 16 amino acids. CDR3: CASSHPGQGSTDTQYF. In nucleotides, the CDR3 is TGTGCCAGCAGCCACCCAGGACAGGGGTCCACAGATACGCAGTATTTT.